What follows describes a single T cell receptor (beta chain). Its antigen remains unidentified. The data derive from a study of T-cell reconstitution after alpha-beta-depleted transplantation in children. General study results and limits: Surviving recipient T cells and thymic progenitors underlay high day-60 TCRbeta diversity in some patients. Alpha-beta T cells present about two months after transplant were reported to originate from several hundred expanded graft clones. A year post-transplant, T-cell counts and diversity derived mostly from newly produced T cells.

Unique molecular identifiers tagged the TCRbeta library. In TCRdb, the PCR reads were re-called with MiXCR into one record per CDR3 protein. The sample consists of some 440,000 distinct CDR3 sequences, about a sixth of them appearing once. The CDR3 totals 15 residues. V trimming: 1 base; J trimming: 6 bases; junction bases outside the gene matches: 6. Germline CDR1 and CDR2: SGHTS and YDEGEE. Specimen: PBMCs, mostly from graft donor cells, collected 360 days after TCRalphabeta/CD19-depleted stem cell transplant. V usage is TRBV5-8 and J usage is TRBJ2-7; the match to TRBD1 covers 11 bases. The source is a boy in the first two years of life who had a stem cell transplant for Wiskott-Aldrich syndrome, so the T cells may come from the graft donor. The CDR3 nucleotides are TGTGCCAGCAGCTTGTCGGGACAGGGGGTACGCGAGCAGTACTTC. The encoded protein is CASSLSGQGVREQYF. The variable domain in full, with the rest retrieved from reference TRBV5-8 and TRBJ2-7, is EAGVTQSPTHLIKTRGQQATLRCSPISGHTSVYWYQQALGLGLQFLLWYDEGEERNRGNFPPRFSGRQFPNYSSELNVNALELEDSALYLCASSLSGQGVREQYFGPGTRLTVT.